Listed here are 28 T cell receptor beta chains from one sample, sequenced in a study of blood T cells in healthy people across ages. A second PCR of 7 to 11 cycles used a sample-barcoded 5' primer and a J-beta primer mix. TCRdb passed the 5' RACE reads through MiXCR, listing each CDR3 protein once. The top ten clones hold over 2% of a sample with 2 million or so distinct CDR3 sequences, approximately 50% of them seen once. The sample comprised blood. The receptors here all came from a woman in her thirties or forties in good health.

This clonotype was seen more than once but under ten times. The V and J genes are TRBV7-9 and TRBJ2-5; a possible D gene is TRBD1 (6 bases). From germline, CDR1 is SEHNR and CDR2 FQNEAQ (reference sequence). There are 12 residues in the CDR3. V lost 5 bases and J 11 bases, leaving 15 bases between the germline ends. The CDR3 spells CASSPTGNQQYF. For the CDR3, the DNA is TGTGCCAGCAGCCCAACAGGGAACCAGCAGTACTTC.

CDR3 nucleotide sequence: TGTGCCACCAGCGATGTCGAAGGGGCAGGAGATACGCAGTATTTT. It codes for CATSDVEGAGDTQYF. The chain combines TRBV24-1 with TRBJ2-3; D might be TRBD1 (5 bases). The CDR3 loop spans 15 amino acids. CDR1 is KGHDR, CDR2 SFDVKD, per germline. Trimming removed 7 bases at V and 5 bases at J, with 18 bases between.

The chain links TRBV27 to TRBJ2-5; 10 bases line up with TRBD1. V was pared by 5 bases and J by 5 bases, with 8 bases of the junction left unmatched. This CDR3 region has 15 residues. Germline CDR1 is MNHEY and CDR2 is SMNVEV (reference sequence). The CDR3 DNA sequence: TGTGCCAGCAGTACCGGGACAGGGGTTAGGGAGACCCAGTACTTC. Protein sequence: CASSTGTGVRETQYF.

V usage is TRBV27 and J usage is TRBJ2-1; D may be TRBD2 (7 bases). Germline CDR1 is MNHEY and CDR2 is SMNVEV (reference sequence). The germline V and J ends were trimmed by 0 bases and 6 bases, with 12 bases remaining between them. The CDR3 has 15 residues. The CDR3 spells CASSLSNGGANEQFF. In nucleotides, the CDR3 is TGTGCCAGCAGTTTATCGAATGGGGGGGCCAATGAGCAGTTCTTC.

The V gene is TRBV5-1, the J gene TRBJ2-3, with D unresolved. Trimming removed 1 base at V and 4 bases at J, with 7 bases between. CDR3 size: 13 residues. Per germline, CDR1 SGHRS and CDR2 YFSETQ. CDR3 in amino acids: CASSLSMSDTQYF. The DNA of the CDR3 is TGCGCCAGCAGCTTGTCGATGTCAGATACGCAGTATTTT.

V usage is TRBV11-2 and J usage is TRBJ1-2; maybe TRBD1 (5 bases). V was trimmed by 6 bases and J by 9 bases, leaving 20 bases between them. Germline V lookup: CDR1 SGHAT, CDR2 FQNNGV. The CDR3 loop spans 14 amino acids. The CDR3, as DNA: TGTGCCAGCAGACCCGACAGCGCCCGGGAGCGCTACACCTTC. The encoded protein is CASRPDSARERYTF.

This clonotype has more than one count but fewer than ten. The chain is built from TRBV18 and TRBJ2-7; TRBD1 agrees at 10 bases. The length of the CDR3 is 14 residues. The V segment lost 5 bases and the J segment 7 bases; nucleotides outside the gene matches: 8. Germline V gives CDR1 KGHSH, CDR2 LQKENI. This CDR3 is CASSVGQGMVEQYF. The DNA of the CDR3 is TGTGCCAGCTCAGTGGGACAGGGGATGGTGGAGCAGTACTTC.

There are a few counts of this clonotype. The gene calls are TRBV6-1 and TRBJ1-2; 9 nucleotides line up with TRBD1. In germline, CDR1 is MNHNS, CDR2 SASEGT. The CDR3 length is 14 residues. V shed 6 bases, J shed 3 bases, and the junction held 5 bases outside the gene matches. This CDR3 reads CASRGTGMYYGYTF. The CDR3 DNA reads TGTGCCAGCAGGGGGACAGGGATGTACTATGGCTACACCTTC.

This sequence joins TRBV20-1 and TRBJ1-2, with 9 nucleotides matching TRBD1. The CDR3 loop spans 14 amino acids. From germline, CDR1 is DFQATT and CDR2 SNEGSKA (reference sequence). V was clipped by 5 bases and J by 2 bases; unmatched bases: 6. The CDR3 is CSAPSGTGNYGYTF. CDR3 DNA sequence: TGCAGTGCTCCATCCGGGACAGGGAACTATGGCTACACCTTC.

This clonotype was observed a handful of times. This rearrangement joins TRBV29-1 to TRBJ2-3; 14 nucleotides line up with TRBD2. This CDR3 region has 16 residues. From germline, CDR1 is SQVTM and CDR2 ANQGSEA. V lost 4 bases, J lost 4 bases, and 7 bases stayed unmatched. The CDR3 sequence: CSVARLAGGRSDTQYF. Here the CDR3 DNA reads TGCAGCGTTGCCCGACTAGCGGGGGGGCGGTCAGATACGCAGTATTTT.

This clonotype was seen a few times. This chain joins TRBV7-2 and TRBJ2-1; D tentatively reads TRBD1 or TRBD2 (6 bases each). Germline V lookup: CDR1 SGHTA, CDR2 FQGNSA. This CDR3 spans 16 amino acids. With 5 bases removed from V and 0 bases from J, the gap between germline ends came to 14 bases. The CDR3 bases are TGTGCCAGCAGCCACTGGAGGGGGGTCTCCTACAATGAGCAGTTCTTC. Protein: CASSHWRGVSYNEQFF.

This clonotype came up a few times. The DNA for the CDR3 is TGCAGCGTGGATGTGGGACAGGGGGGAAGCTATGGCTACACCTTC. Encoded protein: CSVDVGQGGSYGYTF. The chain combines TRBV29-1 with TRBJ1-2; TRBD1 matches 11 bases. V was clipped by 6 bases and J by 4 bases; unmatched bases: 10. The CDR3 covers 15 residues. Germline V lookup: CDR1 SQVTM, CDR2 ANQGSEA.

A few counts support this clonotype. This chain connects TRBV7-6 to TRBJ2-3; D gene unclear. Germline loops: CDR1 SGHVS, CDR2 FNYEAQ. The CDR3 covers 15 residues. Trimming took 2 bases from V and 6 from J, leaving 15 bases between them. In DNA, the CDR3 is TGTGCCAGCAGCTTACAGGCCTCGTCATTCGATACGCAGTATTTT. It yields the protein CASSLQASSFDTQYF.

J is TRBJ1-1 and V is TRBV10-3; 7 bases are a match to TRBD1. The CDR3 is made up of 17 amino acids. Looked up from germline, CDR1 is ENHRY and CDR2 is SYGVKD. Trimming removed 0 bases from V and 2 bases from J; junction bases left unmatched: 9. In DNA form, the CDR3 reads TGTGCCATCAGTGAGTCGACAGGGAAAGGCTATAACACTGAAGCTTTCTTT. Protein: CAISESTGKGYNTEAFF.

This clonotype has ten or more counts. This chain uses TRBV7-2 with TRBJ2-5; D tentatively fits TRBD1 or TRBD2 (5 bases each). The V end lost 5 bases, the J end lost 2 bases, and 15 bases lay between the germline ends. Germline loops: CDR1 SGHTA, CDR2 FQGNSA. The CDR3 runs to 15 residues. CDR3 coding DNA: TGTGCCAGCAGCCTACAGAGGGGAATTCAAGAGACCCAGTACTTC. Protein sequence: CASSLQRGIQETQYF.

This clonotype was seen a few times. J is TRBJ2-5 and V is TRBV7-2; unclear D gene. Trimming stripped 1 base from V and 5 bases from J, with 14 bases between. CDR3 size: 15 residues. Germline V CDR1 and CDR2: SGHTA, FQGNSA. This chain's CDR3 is CASSLDRTLGETQYF. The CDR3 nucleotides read TGTGCCAGCAGCTTAGATCGGACGTTGGGGGAGACCCAGTACTTC.

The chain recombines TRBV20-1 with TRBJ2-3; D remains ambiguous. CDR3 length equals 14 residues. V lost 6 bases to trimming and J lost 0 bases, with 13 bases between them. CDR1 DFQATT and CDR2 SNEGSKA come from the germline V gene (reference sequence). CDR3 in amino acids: CSARHPASTDTQYF. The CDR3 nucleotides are TGCAGTGCCAGACACCCTGCTAGCACAGATACGCAGTATTTT.

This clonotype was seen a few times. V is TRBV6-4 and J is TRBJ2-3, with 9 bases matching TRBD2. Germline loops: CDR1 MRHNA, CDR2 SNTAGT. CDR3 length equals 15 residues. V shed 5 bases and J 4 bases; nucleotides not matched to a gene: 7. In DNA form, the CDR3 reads TGTGCCAGCAGTCGAGCGGGGGGAGGTGCAGATACGCAGTATTTT. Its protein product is CASSRAGGGADTQYF.

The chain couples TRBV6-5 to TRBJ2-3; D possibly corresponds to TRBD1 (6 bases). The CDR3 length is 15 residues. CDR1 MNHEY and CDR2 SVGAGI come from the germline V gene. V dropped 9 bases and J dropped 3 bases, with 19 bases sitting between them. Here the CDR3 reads CASTPLQGYTDTQYF. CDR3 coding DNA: TGTGCCAGTACCCCCCTCCAGGGGTATACAGATACGCAGTATTTT.

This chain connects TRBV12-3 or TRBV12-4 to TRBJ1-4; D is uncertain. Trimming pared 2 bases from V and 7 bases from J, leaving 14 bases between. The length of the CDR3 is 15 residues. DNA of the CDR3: TGTGCCAGCAGTTTATCGCATGGGTTAGGTGAAAAACTGTTTTTT. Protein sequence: CASSLSHGLGEKLFF.

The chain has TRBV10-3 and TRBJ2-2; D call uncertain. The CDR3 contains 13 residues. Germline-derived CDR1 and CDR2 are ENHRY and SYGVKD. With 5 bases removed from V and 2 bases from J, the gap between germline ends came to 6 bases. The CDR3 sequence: CAISLENTGELFF. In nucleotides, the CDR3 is TGTGCCATCAGTTTAGAAAACACCGGGGAGCTGTTTTTT.

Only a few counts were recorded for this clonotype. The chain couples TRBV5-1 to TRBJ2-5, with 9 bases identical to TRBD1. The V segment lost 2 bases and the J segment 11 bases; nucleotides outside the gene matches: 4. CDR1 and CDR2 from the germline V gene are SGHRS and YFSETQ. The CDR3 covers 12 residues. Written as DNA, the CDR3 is TGCGCCAGCAGCTTACAGGGGGCGATGCAGTACTTC. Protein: CASSLQGAMQYF.

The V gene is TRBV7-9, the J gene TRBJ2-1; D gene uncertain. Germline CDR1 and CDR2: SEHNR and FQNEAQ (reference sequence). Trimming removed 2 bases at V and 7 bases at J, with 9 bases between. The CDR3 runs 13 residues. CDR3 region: CASSLRSVNEQFF. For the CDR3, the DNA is TGTGCCAGCAGCTTAAGATCCGTTAATGAGCAGTTCTTC.

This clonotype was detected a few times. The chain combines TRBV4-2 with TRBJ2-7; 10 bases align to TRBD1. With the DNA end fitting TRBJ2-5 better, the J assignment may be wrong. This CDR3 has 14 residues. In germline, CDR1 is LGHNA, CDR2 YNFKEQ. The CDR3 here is CASSHDGQGGTQYF. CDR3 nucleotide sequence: TGTGCCAGCAGCCACGACGGACAGGGGGGGACCCAGTACTTC.

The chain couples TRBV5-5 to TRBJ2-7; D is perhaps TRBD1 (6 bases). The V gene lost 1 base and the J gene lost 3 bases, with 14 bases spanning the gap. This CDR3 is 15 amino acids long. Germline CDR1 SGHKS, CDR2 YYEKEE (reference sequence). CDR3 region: CASSLLGASFYEQYF. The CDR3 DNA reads TGTGCCAGCAGCTTGTTGGGGGCCAGCTTCTACGAGCAGTACTTC.

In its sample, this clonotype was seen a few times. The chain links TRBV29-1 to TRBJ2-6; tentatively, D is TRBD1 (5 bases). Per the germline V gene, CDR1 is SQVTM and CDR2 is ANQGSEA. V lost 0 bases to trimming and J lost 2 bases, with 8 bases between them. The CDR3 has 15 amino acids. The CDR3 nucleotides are TGCAGCGTTGAAGAAGGCAGGGCTGGGGCCAACGTCCTGACTTTC. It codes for CSVEEGRAGANVLTF. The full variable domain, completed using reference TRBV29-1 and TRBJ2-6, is SAVISQKPSRDICQRGTSLTIQCQVDSQVTMMFWYRQQPGQSLTLIATANQGSEATYESGFVIDKFPISRPNLTFSTLTVSNMSPEDSSIYLCSVEEGRAGANVLTFGAGSRLTVL.

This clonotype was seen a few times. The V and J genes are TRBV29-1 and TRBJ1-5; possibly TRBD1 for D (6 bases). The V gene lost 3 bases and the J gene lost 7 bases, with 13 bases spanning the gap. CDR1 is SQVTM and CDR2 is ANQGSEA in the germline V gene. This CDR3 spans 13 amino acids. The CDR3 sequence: CSVDLGGGQPQHF. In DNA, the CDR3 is TGCAGCGTTGATTTAGGGGGGGGGCAGCCCCAGCATTTT.

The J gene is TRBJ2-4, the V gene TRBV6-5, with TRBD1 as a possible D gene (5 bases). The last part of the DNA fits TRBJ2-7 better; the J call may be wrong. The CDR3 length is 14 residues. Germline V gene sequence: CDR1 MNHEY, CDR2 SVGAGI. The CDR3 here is CASSDSSMNYEQYF. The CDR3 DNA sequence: TGTGCCAGCAGTGACAGCTCCATGAACTACGAGCAGTACTTC.